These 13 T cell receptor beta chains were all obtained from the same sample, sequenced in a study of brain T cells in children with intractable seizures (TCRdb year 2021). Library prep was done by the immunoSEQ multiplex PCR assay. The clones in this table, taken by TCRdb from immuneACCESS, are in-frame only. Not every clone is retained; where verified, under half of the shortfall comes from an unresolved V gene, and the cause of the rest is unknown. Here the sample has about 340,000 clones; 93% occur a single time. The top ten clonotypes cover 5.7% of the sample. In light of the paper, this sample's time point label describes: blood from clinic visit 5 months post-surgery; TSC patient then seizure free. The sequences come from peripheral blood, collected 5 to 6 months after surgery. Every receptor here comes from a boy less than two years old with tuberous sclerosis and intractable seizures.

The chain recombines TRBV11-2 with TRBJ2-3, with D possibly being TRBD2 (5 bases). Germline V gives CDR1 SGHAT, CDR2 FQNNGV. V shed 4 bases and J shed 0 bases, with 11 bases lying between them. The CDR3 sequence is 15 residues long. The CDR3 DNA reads TGTGCCAGCAGCTCGGACTGGCTAAGCACAGATACGCAGTATTTT. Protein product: CASSSDWLSTDTQYF.

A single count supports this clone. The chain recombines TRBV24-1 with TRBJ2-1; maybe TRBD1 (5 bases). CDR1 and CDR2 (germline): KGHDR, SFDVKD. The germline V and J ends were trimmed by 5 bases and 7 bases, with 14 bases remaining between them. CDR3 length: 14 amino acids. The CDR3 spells CATSVSVKGNEQFF. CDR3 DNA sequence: TGTGCCACCAGTGTTTCAGTAAAGGGGAATGAGCAGTTCTTC.

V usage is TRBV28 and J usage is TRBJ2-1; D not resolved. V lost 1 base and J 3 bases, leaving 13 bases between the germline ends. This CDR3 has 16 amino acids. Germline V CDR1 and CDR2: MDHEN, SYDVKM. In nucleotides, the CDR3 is TGTGCCAGCAGTTTATTTGTCAAGCCCAACTACAATGAGCAGTTCTTC. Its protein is CASSLFVKPNYNEQFF.

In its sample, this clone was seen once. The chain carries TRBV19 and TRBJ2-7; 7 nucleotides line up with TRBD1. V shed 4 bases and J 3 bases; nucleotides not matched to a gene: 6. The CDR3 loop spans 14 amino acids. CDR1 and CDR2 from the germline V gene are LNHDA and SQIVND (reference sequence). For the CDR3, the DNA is TGTGCCAGTAGTACACGGACAGGAGGCTACGAGCAGTACTTC. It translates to CASSTRTGGYEQYF.

CDR3 sequence: CASRGTGQGYGYTF. The CDR3 DNA follows: TGTGCCAGCAGAGGGACAGGGCAAGGCTATGGCTACACCTTC. The V call is TRBV2, the J call TRBJ1-2; 9 positions agree with TRBD1. The CDR3 has 14 amino acids. CDR1 and CDR2 (germline): SNHLY, FYNNEI. V lost 6 bases, J lost 4 bases, and 6 bases stayed unmatched. Complete variable domain (other parts from reference TRBV2 and TRBJ1-2): EPEVTQTPSHQVTQMGQEVILRCVPISNHLYFYWYRQILGQKVEFLVSFYNNEISEKSEIFDDQFSVERPDGSNFTLKIRSTKLEDSAMYFCASRGTGQGYGYTFGSGTRLTVV.

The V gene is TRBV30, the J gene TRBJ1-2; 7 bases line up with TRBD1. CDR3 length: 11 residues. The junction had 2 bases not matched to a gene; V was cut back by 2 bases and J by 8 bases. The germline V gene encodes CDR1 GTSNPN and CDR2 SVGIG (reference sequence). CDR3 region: CAWSRDRGYTF. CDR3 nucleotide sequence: TGTGCCTGGAGTAGGGACAGAGGCTACACCTTC.

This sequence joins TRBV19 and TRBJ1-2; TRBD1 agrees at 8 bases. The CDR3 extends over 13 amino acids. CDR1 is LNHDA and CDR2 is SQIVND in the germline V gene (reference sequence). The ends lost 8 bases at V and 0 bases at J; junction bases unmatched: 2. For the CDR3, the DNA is TGTGCCAGTGACAGGGGAGCTAACTATGGCTACACCTTC. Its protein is CASDRGANYGYTF.

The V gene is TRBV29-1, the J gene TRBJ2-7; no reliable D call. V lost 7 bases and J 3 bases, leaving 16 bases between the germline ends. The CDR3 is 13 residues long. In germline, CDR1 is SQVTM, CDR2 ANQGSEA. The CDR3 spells CSATFPLGYEQYF. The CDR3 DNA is TGCAGCGCCACCTTCCCCTTGGGCTACGAGCAGTACTTC.

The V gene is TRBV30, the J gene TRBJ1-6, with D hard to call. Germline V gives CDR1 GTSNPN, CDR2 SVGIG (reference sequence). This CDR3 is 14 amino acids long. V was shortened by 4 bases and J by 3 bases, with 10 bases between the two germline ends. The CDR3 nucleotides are TGTGCCTGGAAGCAGAGATACTATAATTCACCCCTCCACTTT. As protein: CAWKQRYYNSPLHF.

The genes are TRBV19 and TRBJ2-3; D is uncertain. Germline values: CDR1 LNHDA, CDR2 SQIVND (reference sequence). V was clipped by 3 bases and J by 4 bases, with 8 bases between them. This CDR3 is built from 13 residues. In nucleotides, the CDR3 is TGTGCCAGTAGTATCGATAATGCAGATACGCAGTATTTT. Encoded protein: CASSIDNADTQYF.

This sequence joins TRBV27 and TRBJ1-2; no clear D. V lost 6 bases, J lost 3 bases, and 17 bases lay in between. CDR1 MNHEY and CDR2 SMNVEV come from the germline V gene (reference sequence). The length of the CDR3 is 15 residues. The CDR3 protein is CASRPHDVDYYGYTF. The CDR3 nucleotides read TGTGCCAGCAGACCCCACGACGTGGACTACTATGGCTACACCTTC.

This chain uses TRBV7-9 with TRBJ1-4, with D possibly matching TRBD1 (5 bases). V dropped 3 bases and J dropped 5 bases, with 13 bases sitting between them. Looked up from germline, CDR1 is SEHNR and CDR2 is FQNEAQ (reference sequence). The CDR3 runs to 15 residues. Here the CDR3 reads CASSFALGGNEKLFF. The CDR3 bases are TGTGCCAGCAGCTTCGCGCTTGGGGGAAATGAAAAACTGTTTTTT.

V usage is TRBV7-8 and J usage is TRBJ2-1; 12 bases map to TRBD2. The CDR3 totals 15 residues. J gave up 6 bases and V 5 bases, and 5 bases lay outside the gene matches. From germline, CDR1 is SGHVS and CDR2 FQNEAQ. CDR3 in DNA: TGTGCCAGCAGCCTCGCTAGCGGGAGGGCCAATGAGCAGTTCTTC. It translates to CASSLASGRANEQFF.